This T cell receptor (beta chain) was obtained from a study of shared clonotypes between healthy human individuals. Sequenced by immunoSEQ multiplex PCR; TCRdb stores in-frame clones only, minus some. This table has around 750,000 clones, 74% appearing once. The CDR3 sequence is 17 residues long. CDR1 is SQVTM, CDR2 ANQGSEA, per germline. V was trimmed by 6 bases and J by 3 bases, leaving 24 bases between them. This chain connects TRBV29-1 to TRBJ2-4, with D perhaps matching TRBD1 (8 bases). Sequencing was done on a sample of memory CD4+ T cells sorted from blood. Indicated subset: CD45RA-negative fraction. The receptor's source is a woman in her 30s in good health. Written as DNA, the CDR3 is TGCAGCGTCCCCGACTATGGACAGGGAGGGGGCAAAAACATTCAGTACTTC. Translating gives CSVPDYGQGGGKNIQYF.